Sequencing of this T cell receptor (beta chain) was carried out in a study of early T cells in non-severe SARS-CoV-2 infection. TCRdb re-called the 5' RACE reads through MiXCR, storing one row per CDR3 protein. The sample has approximately 52,000 distinct CDR3 sequences; under 8.5% are singletons. The CDR3 is 19 amino acids. CDR1 and CDR2 (germline): MNHNY, SVGAGI (reference sequence). Trimming removed 2 bases from V and 1 base from J; junction bases left unmatched: 9. There are many counts of this clonotype. The chain recombines TRBV6-6 with TRBJ2-2, with TRBD2 matching over 11 bases. Material for sequencing was whole blood. The sequence derives from an adult who was a healthcare worker with PCR-confirmed SARS-CoV-2 infection or an uninfected control (not recorded which). The DNA for the CDR3 is TGTGCCAGCAGTTACACGACTAGCGGGGTCAACCTGAACACCGGGGAGCTGTTTTTT. This gives the protein CASSYTTSGVNLNTGELFF.